The T cell receptor beta chain under discussion was sequenced for a study of cytomegalovirus exposure and HLA in healthy donors (dated by TCRdb to the late 2010s). Broadly, across the study: An earlier analysis of approximately 550 of the donors reported 250 to 300 Gb of sequence data and approximately 110 million unique TCR beta sequences from roughly 180 million T cells. Among roughly 400 genotyped donors of the cohort, an average of around 220,000 unique TCR beta nucleotide sequences was sequenced per donor, of which about 19% were non-productive. An early release covering more than 500 HLA-typed donors comprised about 290 gigabases of sequencing data and approximately 80 million unique TCR sequences. To decide whether each TCR beta V gene segment behaved as functional or pseudogenic, an earlier analysis of approximately 590 of the donors relied on high-throughput TCR beta sequencing. Of the 300 to 450 genotyped donors, around 81% fell in the genetic ancestry cluster associated with self-reported Caucasian donors. The study was designed to test whether signatures of past pathogen exposure could be identified by cataloging public T cell receptors. Along with the approximately 650-subject first cohort, a separate validation cohort of 120 different subjects was used. All discovery cohort repertoires had been generated using a single sequencing platform. A later genetic analysis took genome-wide SNP genotypes for 398 of the 666 donors and used that subset as a discovery cohort. The study profiled the T cell repertoires of approximately 700 subjects by immunosequencing and related them to cytomegalovirus serostatus. HLA typing covered class I and class II loci at four-digit resolution. In a later analysis, previously published TCR beta repertoires from several hundred donors were re-analyzed and high-resolution HLA genotyping was added so that TCR occurrence patterns could be studied. Typing coverage differed by locus: A, B, C, DRB1 and DQB1 were typed in roughly 629-630 donors, DQA1 in approximately 520, DPA1 in around 580, and DPB1 in roughly 450. To predict cytomegalovirus infection status, the study brought together high-throughput TCR immunosequencing, statistical association of individual TCRs with disease status, and machine learning. A few DR-DQ haplotypes were treated as single units for association and clustering because of strong linkage in the cohort. The later analysis used no new phenotypic data to find candidate immune exposures, relying instead on TCR beta sequences and their occurrence across donors. Alongside the repertoire data, information on donor age, sex, ethnicity and CMV serostatus was compiled.

Here is what the overall study found, with its caveats: Several of the top co-occurrence clusters appeared to be linked to parvovirus B19, influenza, CMV and Epstein-Barr virus, according to a later analysis. The cohort was sequenced for TCR beta chains only, and without alpha or paired-chain data the features that could be detected were limited. A later genetic analysis reported fewer N-insertions in productive TCRs among donors in an Asian-associated ancestry cluster than the roughly 640-donor mean. The sequencing pipeline was judged likely to have produced a cluster of highly shared sequence variants as a technical artifact. The classifier was reported to diagnose cytomegalovirus status with high specificity and sensitivity in both the original cohort and the validation cohort. Immune exposure information for the cohort was limited to CMV serostatus. In an earlier analysis of roughly 500 of the donors, most TCR beta V segments appeared in productive rearrangements about 87% or about 30% of the time, broadly matching IMGT annotations. Linkage disequilibrium might explain the correlated functional status among segregating V segments, but an unknown experimental factor could not be ruled out. A few of the identified cytomegalovirus-associated TCR beta chains were confirmed in vitro to be specific for cytomegalovirus antigens. The study gave a list of 150 to 200 TCR beta chains associated with cytomegalovirus. V-gene and J-gene trimming of TCR beta chains was associated with a missense DCLRE1C variant in a later genetic analysis, and the association was replicated in an independent cohort. Assigning TCR associations to individual alleles was difficult when HLA alleles, especially DR and DQ, strongly co-occurred. A later analysis found that TCR association rates varied across HLA loci, with DRB1 alleles showing the most associated TCRs and HLA-C alleles the fewest. Because counts were too low, under 20 rarely observed V segments, including chromosome 9 orphons, were left out of the earlier analysis of approximately 580 of the donors. A later analysis associated 15,000 or so TCR beta sequences with specific HLA alleles at a false discovery rate of 0.05. It was suggested by the authors that the approach could potentially be generalized to other disease states and immunological phenotypes. Because the 87-base-pair reads could not distinguish some IMGT-functional V segments, including TRBV6-2 and TRBV6-3, those segments were excluded. A further reported finding was that TCR beta sequences accurately predicted the HLA-A and HLA-B alleles for most subjects in the first cohort. Sequencing depth was assumed to be roughly uniform across donors in the presence/absence analyses, though that assumption may not hold. A later analysis found that most CMV-associated TCR beta chains appeared HLA-restricted, with HLA associations seemingly driven largely by CMV exposure. Because HLA typing was unavailable for some donors at each locus, only the typed subset was used in association tests. Across donors, most TCR sequences were observed very rarely, whereas some public TCRs were present in many individuals. Compared with equally common non-associated chains, HLA-associated TCR beta chains in a later analysis were more clonally expanded and had lower generation probabilities.

Trimming costs V 4 bases and J 1 base, and their ends lie 21 bases apart. The germline V gene gives CDR1 as SGHRS and CDR2 as YFSETQ. The CDR3, cysteine through phenylalanine, is 19 amino acids long. The entry retains the CDR3 DNA only, 57 bases that are in frame from base 1. The cohort was made up of 666 healthy bone marrow donors. Cohort members were all nominally healthy when sampled, although unrecorded immune exposures were likely present. The donor was CMV seronegative and was included in the group of a few hundred seronegative cohort members. Every donor gave a peripheral blood sample, and the peripheral blood mononuclear cells from that sample were used for TCR beta sequencing. Genomic DNA was extracted from the blood cell samples with the Qiagen DNeasy Blood Extraction Kit. The library was obtained by the immunoSEQ multiplex PCR assay. The multiplex PCR relied on a mix of 60 forward primers for TCR Vbeta segments and 13 reverse primers for TCR Jbeta segments. The CDR3 region of rearranged TCR beta genes was amplified from genomic DNA with a multiplex PCR assay. Amplified TCR beta libraries were sequenced as 87-base-pair reads on the Illumina HiSeq System. On the study's bioinformatics: A later analysis counted tens of millions of unique TCR beta chains across the roughly 700 repertoires, and 9 million to 14 million of these chains were shared by at least two donors. Raw reads were error-corrected and collapsed into unique sequences by a nearest-neighbor algorithm in which closely related sequences were merged to remove PCR and sequencing errors. To assign V, D and J gene segments, CDR3 sequences were aligned to IMGT reference sequences. For a sequence to be retained, a match of at least six nucleotides was required to both a V gene segment and a J gene segment. A rearrangement was called productive if the CDR3 had no stop codons and remained in frame with V and J, and every other rearrangement was called non-productive. Following IMGT convention, CDR3 was defined as the stretch from the second conserved V-encoded cysteine to the conserved J-encoded phenylalanine. The earlier analysis of fewer than 700 of the donors excluded sequences that lacked an unambiguous match to a single V gene segment. An earlier analysis of several hundred of the donors called V segments functional above 56.7% productive rearrangements and segregating when the between-donor standard deviation exceeded 5%. A statistical classification framework was built to diagnose cytomegalovirus status from the catalog of TCR beta chain sequences. In a later analysis, TCR nucleotide sequences were compared against IMGT/GENE-DB human TR gene sequences so that V and J genes could be assigned. In a later analysis, CDR3 sequences and most-parsimonious VDJ recombination scenarios were assigned using the TCRdist pipeline. In a later analysis, each TCR beta chain was defined by its CDR3 amino acid sequence together with its V-gene family, and reads lacking a unique V-gene family were excluded. As a way to deal with suspected cross-contamination and a sequencing artifact, a later analysis dropped 450 to 700 nucleotide sequences that were highly shared and had low generation probability. A later analysis calculated a clonal expansion index for each public chain from normalized within-repertoire ranks of inferred template counts. In a later analysis, generation probabilities were computed with a VDJ recombination model fitted to out-of-frame rearrangements, and the resulting probabilities were checked against IGoR. Hypergeometric tests were used in a later analysis to score TCR-TCR, TCR-HLA and TCR-CMV co-occurrence, with a repertoire-size bias correction applied to the TCR pairs. In a later analysis, false discovery rates were estimated by permuting HLA or CMV assignments 20 times. In a later analysis, co-occurring TCRs were grouped using DBSCAN, and TCRdist sequence similarity was added for clustering within HLA-allele-positive subsets. Repertoires with fewer than 30,000 or more than 120,000 public chains, plus five repertoires with anomalous nucleotide sharing, were excluded from co-occurrence clustering. The clones in this table, taken by TCRdb from immuneACCESS, are in-frame only. Not every clone is retained; where verified, under half of the shortfall comes from an unresolved V gene, and the cause of the rest is unknown. From that table come the V and J calls and clone size; the DNA was used to work out D and trimming. For this sample there are some 150,000 clones; 80% appear just once. Roughly 5% of the sample is in the top ten clones.

This clone was seen a handful of times. What antigen it recognizes has not been identified. Within one base of it there is no much larger clone, and no base qualities were kept. The source material was PBMCs. This chain joins TRBV5-1 to TRBJ2-6, and perhaps TRBD1 as D gene, on 6 matching bases. The TCR originated in a man younger than 40 in good health and CMV-seronegative. The bases read TGCGCCAGCAGCGGCCCGGGACAATGGGCCAAATCTGGGGCCAACGTCCTGACTTTC. It translates to CASSGPGQWAKSGANVLTF.